This section outlines one T cell receptor (beta chain) sequence together with its context. Its antigen is still unknown. The source of the sample is a study of CD8+ T cells in alopecia areata. Study-wide points: Among the cells sequenced in scalp samples are also the resident alphabeta T cells of normal skin. Patients displayed less clarity in TCR sharing than mice, a finding possibly related to HLA. An increase in clonality over normal scalp was evident in lesional scalp, especially alopecia totalis/universalis.

cDNA reverse transcribed from extracted RNA served as the sequencing template. TCRdb's copy holds only in-frame clones and misses some; the assay was immunoSEQ multiplex PCR. The sample lists roughly 120,000 clones; roughly 69% were seen once. T lymphocytes (CD4+ and CD8+) were sorted from PBMCs. Specimen: CD4+ T cells sorted from blood. The TCR was taken from a human donor in good health.

This chain's CDR3 is CALSAHYGYTF. DNA for the CDR3: TGCGCACTCTCGGCCCACTATGGCTACACCTTC. The J gene is TRBJ1-2, the V gene TRBV5-1; unclear D gene. The CDR3 extends over 11 amino acids. Germline V gene data show CDR1 as SGHRS and CDR2 as YFSETQ.